Below, 16 T cell receptor beta chains from the same sample are listed, as sequenced in a study of T cells in Graves' hyperthyroidism and ophthalmopathy. The source material, RNA transcripts, was used to amplify TCR beta CDR3 regions. A set of HTBI primers served as the primers for a first-round RT-PCR of the TCR CDR3. TCRdb recomputed calls from the multiplex PCR reads with MiXCR, one row per CDR3 protein. The table lists around 350,000 distinct CDR3 sequences, approximately 20% of them singletons, with 3.7% in the top ten. Material for sequencing was blood. These receptors were taken from a woman younger than 35 with Graves' hyperthyroidism.

The V gene is TRBV28, the J gene TRBJ1-3; 9 bases are shared with TRBD1. J lost 5 bases, V lost 8 bases, and 10 bases had no gene match. Germline loops: CDR1 MDHEN, CDR2 SYDVKM. The CDR3 length is 15 residues. The CDR3, as DNA: TGTGCCAGCGGGACAGGGTCGAGAATTCGAAACACCATATATTTT. It translates to CASGTGSRIRNTIYF.

This clonotype was counted many times. V and J are TRBV2 and TRBJ1-2, with D possibly being TRBD1 (5 bases). Trimming took off 5 bases at V and 2 bases at J, with 12 bases between the two ends. CDR1 SNHLY and CDR2 FYNNEI come from the germline V gene. This CDR3 spans 14 amino acids. Written as DNA, the CDR3 is TGTGCCAGCAGTCGGACATTAGGAAACTATGGCTACACCTTC. Translated: CASSRTLGNYGYTF.

There are many counts of this clonotype. This chain connects TRBV20-1 to TRBJ2-7; the D gene is possibly TRBD1 (5 bases). CDR1 and CDR2 (germline): DFQATT, SNEGSKA (reference sequence). Trimming took 0 bases from V and 2 from J, leaving 11 bases between them. This CDR3 region has 14 residues. The CDR3 nucleotides read TGCAGTGCTAGAGATCCCCAGGGTCCCTACGAGCAGTACTTC. Translating gives CSARDPQGPYEQYF.

This clonotype was found many times. The genes are TRBV28 and TRBJ2-4; tentatively, D is TRBD1 (7 bases). The CDR3 consists of 22 residues. V was cut by 5 bases and J by 1 base, with 33 bases left in between. CDR1 and CDR2 (germline): MDHEN, SYDVKM. CDR3 protein: CASSPPQQGFKGLFGAKNIQYF. The DNA for the CDR3 is TGTGCCAGCAGTCCCCCCCAACAGGGGTTTAAGGGACTGTTCGGGGCCAAAAACATTCAGTACTTC.

This clonotype was seen many times. The chain links TRBV15 to TRBJ2-6, with D possibly TRBD1 on 5 matching bases. CDR1 and CDR2 (germline): LNHNV, YYDKDF (reference sequence). The CDR3 has 15 residues. The V end lost 9 bases, the J end lost 0 bases, and 12 bases lay between the germline ends. This chain's CDR3 is CATGKGYSGANVLTF. In DNA, the CDR3 is TGTGCCACTGGAAAGGGGTACTCTGGGGCCAACGTCCTGACTTTC.

Comment on this clonotype: A much larger clone lies a single base off, so this may be a read error. This rearrangement joins TRBV24-1 to TRBJ1-2; no clear D. Trimming stripped 2 bases from V and 1 base from J, with 13 bases between. This CDR3 is built from 16 residues. Per germline, CDR1 KGHDR and CDR2 SFDVKD. CDR3 sequence reads: CATSDSSPWSNYGYTF. The CDR3 DNA reads as TGTGCCACCAGTGATTCTTCCCCCTGGAGTAACTATGGCTACACCTTC.

This clonotype has ten or more counts. The V gene is TRBV3-1, the J gene TRBJ1-2; 7 bases fit TRBD1. The CDR3 runs to 16 residues. The germline V gene encodes CDR1 LGHDT and CDR2 YNNKEL (reference sequence). The V gene end was trimmed by 4 bases and the J gene end by 8 bases; junction bases not matched to a gene: 16. The CDR3 spells CASSRSSRQGMKGYTF. DNA for the CDR3: TGTGCCAGCAGCCGGTCGAGTAGACAGGGTATGAAGGGCTACACCTTC.

This clonotype appeared many times. The chain is built from TRBV4-2 and TRBJ2-6, with D possibly being TRBD1 (6 bases). The V gene's germline CDR1 is LGHNA and CDR2 YNFKEQ. The CDR3 is 16 amino acids. V was clipped by 3 bases and J by 0 bases, with 9 bases between them. For the CDR3, the DNA is TGTGCCAGCAGCCAGGGGGCAGGCTCTGGGGCCAACGTCCTGACTTTC. Translating gives CASSQGAGSGANVLTF.

The chain employs TRBV7-8 and TRBJ2-7; D is perhaps TRBD2 (6 bases). CDR3 length equals 15 residues. V lost 5 bases, J lost 2 bases, and 16 bases lay in between. Germline V lookup: CDR1 SGHVS, CDR2 FQNEAQ. The CDR3: CASSPSRRGAYEQYF. The CDR3 DNA reads as TGTGCCAGCAGCCCTTCTCGGCGGGGAGCCTACGAGCAGTACTTC.

V gene TRBV3-1 combines with J gene TRBJ1-1; maybe TRBD1 (5 bases). The V end was cut by 3 bases, the J end by 8 bases, with 13 bases between. This CDR3 spans 13 amino acids. Germline V gene data show CDR1 as LGHDT and CDR2 as YNNKEL (reference sequence). The CDR3 nucleotides are TGTGCCAGCAGCCAGCTCGGGACGTCCGAAGCTTTCTTT. This gives the protein CASSQLGTSEAFF.

This rearrangement joins TRBV6-1 to TRBJ1-1; D perhaps matches TRBD1 (6 bases). Germline CDR1 reads MNHNS; CDR2 reads SASEGT. This CDR3 contains 15 residues. Trimming removed 4 bases at V and 0 bases at J, with 12 bases between. CDR3 nucleotides: TGTGCCAGCAGTGTAACGGGACACCTGAACACTGAAGCTTTCTTT. Protein: CASSVTGHLNTEAFF.

This clonotype was picked up many times. The genes are TRBV4-1 and TRBJ1-2; 10 nucleotides match TRBD1. Unmatched junction bases numbered 11, after V lost 6 bases and J lost 1 base. There are 17 residues in the CDR3. CDR1 and CDR2 (germline): MGHRA, YSYEKL. CDR3 protein: CASRTIDRGPDNYGYTF. The CDR3 coding sequence is TGCGCCAGCAGGACCATCGACAGGGGGCCCGATAACTATGGCTACACCTTC.

This clonotype was recorded at least ten times. This rearrangement joins TRBV20-1 to TRBJ2-7; D remains ambiguous. Trimming removed 1 base at V and 7 bases at J, with 17 bases between. CDR1 and CDR2 from the germline V gene are DFQATT and SNEGSKA (reference sequence). The CDR3 has 14 amino acids. The CDR3 DNA reads as TGCAGTGCTAGAGCCCCCCGCGTAGATTTTGAGCAGTACTTC. This gives the protein CSARAPRVDFEQYF.

The sample holds many counts of this clonotype. This sequence joins TRBV20-1 and TRBJ2-5, with TRBD2 as a possible D gene (5 bases). Per the germline V gene, CDR1 is DFQATT and CDR2 is SNEGSKA (reference sequence). The CDR3 runs 15 residues. V dropped 5 bases and J dropped 5 bases, with 21 bases sitting between them. The CDR3: CSAPTSGKGWETQYF. The CDR3 DNA is TGCAGTGCTCCAACCTCGGGGAAAGGGTGGGAGACCCAGTACTTC.

This clonotype was recorded many times. The chain recombines TRBV28 with TRBJ2-5; perhaps TRBD1 as D (8 bases). CDR1 MDHEN and CDR2 SYDVKM come from the germline V gene. CDR3 length equals 16 residues. Trimming removed 5 bases at V and 5 bases at J, with 21 bases between. Here the CDR3 DNA reads TGTGCCAGCAGTACACCACAGGGGGGGGTACCCGAGACCCAGTACTTC. Its protein product is CASSTPQGGVPETQYF.

At least ten counts were recorded for this clonotype. CDR3 in amino acids: CASSEDGGETQYF. The CDR3 nucleotides are TGTGCCAGCAGCGAGGACGGAGGGGAGACCCAGTACTTC. This chain joins TRBV7-2 and TRBJ2-5; weak D call: TRBD2 (6 bases). Germline CDR1 is SGHTA and CDR2 is FQGNSA. Trimming cost V 5 bases and J 5 bases, with 12 bases left between them. This CDR3 contains 13 residues.